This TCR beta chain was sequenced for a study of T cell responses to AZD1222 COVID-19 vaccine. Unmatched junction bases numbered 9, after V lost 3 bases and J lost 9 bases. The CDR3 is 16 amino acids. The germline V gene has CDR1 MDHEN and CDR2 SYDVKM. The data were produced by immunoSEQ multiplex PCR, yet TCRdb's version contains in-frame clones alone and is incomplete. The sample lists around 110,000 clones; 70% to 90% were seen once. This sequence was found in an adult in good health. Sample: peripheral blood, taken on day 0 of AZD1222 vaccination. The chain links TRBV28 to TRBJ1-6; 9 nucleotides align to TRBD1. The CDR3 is CASSFQTGTGFSPLHF. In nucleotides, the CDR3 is TGTGCCAGCAGTTTCCAAACCGGGACAGGGTTTTCACCCCTCCACTTT.